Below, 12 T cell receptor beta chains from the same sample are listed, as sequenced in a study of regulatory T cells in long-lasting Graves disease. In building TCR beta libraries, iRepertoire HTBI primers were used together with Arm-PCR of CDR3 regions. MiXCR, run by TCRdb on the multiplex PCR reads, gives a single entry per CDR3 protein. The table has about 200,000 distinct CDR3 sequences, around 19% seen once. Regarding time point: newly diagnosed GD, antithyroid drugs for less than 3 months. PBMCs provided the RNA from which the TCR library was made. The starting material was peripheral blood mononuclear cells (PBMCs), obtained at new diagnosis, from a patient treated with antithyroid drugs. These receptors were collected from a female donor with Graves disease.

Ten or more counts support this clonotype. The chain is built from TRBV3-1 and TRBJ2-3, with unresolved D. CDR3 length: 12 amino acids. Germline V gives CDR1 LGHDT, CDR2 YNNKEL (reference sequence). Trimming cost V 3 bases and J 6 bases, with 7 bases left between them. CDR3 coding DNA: TGTGCCAGCAGCCACGGTGATGATACGCAGTATTTT. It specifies CASSHGDDTQYF.

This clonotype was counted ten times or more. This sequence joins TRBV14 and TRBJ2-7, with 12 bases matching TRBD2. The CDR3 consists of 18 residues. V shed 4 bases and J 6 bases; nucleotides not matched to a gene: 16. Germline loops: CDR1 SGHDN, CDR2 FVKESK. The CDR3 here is CASSLTFGLAGSRIEQYF. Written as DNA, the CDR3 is TGTGCCAGCAGCCTCACTTTTGGACTAGCGGGATCTCGTATCGAGCAGTACTTC.

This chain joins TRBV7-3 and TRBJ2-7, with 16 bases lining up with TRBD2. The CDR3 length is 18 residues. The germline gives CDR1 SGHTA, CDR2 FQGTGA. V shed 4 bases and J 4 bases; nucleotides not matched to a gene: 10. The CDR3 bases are TGTGCCAGCAGCTCGAGGGGGACTAGCGGGAGGGCCGGGTACGAGCAGTACTTC. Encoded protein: CASSSRGTSGRAGYEQYF.

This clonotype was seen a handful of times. CDR3 sequence (DNA): TGCAGCATTCTCGGGGGGGGGGAGACCCAGTACTTC. Translating gives CSILGGGETQYF. The J gene is TRBJ2-5, the V gene TRBV29-1; 8 positions agree with TRBD2. After removal of 8 bases from V and 5 bases from J, the junction contained 7 bases not matched to a gene. Germline CDR1 and CDR2: SQVTM and ANQGSEA. CDR3 length equals 12 residues. The full variable domain, its missing parts supplied by reference TRBV29-1 and TRBJ2-5, is SAVISQKPSRDICQRGTSLTIQCQVDSQVTMMFWYRQQPGQSLTLIATANQGSEATYESGFVIDKFPISRPNLTFSTLTVSNMSPEDSSIYLCSILGGGETQYFGPGTRLLVL.

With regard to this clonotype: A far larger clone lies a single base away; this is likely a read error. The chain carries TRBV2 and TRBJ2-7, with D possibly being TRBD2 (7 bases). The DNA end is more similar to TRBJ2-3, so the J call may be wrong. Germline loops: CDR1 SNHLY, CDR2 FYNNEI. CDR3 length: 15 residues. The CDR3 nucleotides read TGTGCCAGCAGTGGGGCGGGAGAGGAGACAGGTACGCAGTATTTT. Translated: CASSGAGEETGTQYF.

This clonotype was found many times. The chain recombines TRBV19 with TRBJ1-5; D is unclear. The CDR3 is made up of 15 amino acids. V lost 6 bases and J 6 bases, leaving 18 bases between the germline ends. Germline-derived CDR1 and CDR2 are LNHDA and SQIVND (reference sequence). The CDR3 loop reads CASRATVLTGQPQHF. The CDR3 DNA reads TGTGCCAGTAGAGCGACCGTATTAACCGGTCAGCCCCAGCATTTT.

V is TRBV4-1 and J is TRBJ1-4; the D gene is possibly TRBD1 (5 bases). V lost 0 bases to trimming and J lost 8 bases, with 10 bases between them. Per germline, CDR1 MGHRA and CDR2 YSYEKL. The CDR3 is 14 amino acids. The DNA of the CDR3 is TGCGCCAGCAGCCAAGAGCGGAGGGGCGAAAAACTGTTTTTT. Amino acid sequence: CASSQERRGEKLFF.

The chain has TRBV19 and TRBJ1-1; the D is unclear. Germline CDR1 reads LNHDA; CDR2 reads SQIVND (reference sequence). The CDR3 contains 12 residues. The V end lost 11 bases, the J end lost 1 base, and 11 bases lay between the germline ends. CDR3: CACGVGNTEAFF. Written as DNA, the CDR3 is TGTGCCTGCGGCGTGGGGAACACTGAAGCTTTCTTT.

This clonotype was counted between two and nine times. The CDR3 loop is CASSVDLGQGIYNEQFF. CDR3 coding DNA: TGTGCCAGCAGCGTAGATTTGGGACAGGGAATATACAATGAGCAGTTCTTC. The rearrangement uses TRBV9 and TRBJ2-1; 9 bases match TRBD1. The CDR3 has 17 amino acids. The germline V gene has CDR1 SGDLS and CDR2 YYNGEE. V gave up 0 bases and J gave up 4 bases; unmatched junction bases: 8. The full variable domain, with the rest looked up from reference TRBV9 and TRBJ2-1, is DSGVTQTPKHLITATGQRVTLRCSPRSGDLSVYWYQQSLDQGLQFLIQYYNGEERAKGNILERFSAQQFPDLHSELNLSSLELGDSALYFCASSVDLGQGIYNEQFFGPGTRLTVL.

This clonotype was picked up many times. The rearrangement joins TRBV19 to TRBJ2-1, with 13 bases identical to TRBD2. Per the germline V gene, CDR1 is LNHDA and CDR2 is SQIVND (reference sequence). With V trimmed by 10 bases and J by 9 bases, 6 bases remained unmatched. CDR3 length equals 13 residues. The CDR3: CATGLAGVVEQFF. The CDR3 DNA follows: TGTGCCACAGGACTAGCGGGAGTTGTTGAGCAGTTCTTC.

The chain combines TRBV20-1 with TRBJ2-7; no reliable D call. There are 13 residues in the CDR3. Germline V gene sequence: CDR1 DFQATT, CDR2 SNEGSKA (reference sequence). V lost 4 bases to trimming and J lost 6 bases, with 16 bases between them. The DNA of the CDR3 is TGCAGTGCTATCAAGTTGGCCCCCTCCGAGCAGTACTTC. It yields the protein CSAIKLAPSEQYF.

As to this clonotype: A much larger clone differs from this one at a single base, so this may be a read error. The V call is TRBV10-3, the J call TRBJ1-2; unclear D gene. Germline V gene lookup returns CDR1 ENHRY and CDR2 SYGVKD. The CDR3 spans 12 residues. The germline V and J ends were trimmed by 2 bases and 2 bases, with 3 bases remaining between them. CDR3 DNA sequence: TGTGCCATCAGTGAGGCGAACTATGGCTACACCTTC. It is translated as CAISEANYGYTF.